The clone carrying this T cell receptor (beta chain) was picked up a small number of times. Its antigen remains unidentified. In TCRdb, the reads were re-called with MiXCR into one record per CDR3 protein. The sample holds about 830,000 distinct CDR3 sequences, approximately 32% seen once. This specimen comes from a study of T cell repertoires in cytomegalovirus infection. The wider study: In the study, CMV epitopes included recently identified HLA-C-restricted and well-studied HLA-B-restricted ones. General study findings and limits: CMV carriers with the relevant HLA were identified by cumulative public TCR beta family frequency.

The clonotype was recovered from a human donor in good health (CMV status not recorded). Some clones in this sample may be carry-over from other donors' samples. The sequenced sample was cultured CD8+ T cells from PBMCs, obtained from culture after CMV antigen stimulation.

As DNA, the CDR3 is TGTGCCAGCAGCTTAGTTAGGCCAGGTGAGCAGTTCTTC. Translating gives CASSLVRPGEQFF. This chain links TRBV7-8 with TRBJ2-1; D call uncertain. Trimming took 1 base from V and 9 from J, leaving 10 bases between them. This CDR3 is 13 amino acids long. Germline-derived CDR1 and CDR2 are SGHVS and FQNEAQ.